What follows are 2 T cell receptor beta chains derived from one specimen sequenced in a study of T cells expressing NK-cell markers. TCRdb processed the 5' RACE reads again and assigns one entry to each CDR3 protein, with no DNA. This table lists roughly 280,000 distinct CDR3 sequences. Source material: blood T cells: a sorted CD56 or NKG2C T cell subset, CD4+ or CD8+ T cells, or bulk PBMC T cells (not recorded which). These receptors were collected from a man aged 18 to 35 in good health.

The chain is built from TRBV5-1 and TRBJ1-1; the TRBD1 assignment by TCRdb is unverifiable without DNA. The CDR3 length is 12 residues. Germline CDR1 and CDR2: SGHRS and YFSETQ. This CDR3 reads CASSLKGAATFF.

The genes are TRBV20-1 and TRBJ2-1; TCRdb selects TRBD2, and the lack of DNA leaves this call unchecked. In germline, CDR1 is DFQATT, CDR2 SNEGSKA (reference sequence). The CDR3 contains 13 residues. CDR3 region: CSAGHVGRLEQFF.